The 3 T cell receptor beta chains below were found in one sample sequenced in a study of cytomegalovirus exposure and HLA in healthy donors. The PCR made use of 60 Vbeta and 13 Jbeta primers. TCRdb's table, derived via immunoSEQ multiplex PCR, lists solely in-frame clones and lacks some. The sample lists around 180,000 clones; roughly four fifths were seen once. Material: PBMCs. Every receptor here comes from a woman aged 45-65 years in good health and CMV-seronegative.

V and J are TRBV5-4 and TRBJ2-7; maybe TRBD2 (6 bases). Germline V gene sequence: CDR1 SGHNT, CDR2 YYREEE (reference sequence). This CDR3 comprises 14 residues. V dropped 4 bases and J dropped 2 bases, with 13 bases sitting between them. CDR3 coding DNA: TGTGCCAGCAGCCCGGACGCGGGGACCTACGAGCAGTACTTC. Translated, it gives CASSPDAGTYEQYF.

The chain employs TRBV7-2 and TRBJ2-7; D may be TRBD1 (6 bases). The CDR3 totals 14 residues. From germline, CDR1 is SGHTA and CDR2 FQGNSA. The ends were cut back, 5 bases at V and 0 bases at J, with 11 bases in the middle. This chain's CDR3 is CASSPQGTSYEQYF. The DNA of the CDR3 is TGTGCCAGCAGCCCCCAGGGGACCTCCTACGAGCAGTACTTC. The full variable domain, in which reference TRBV7-2 and TRBJ2-7 provide the parts outside the CDR3, is GAGVSQSPSNKVTEKGKDVELRCDPISGHTALYWYRQSLGQGLEFLIYFQGNSAPDKSGLPSDRFSAERTGGSVSTLTIQRTQQEDSAVYLCASSPQGTSYEQYFGPGTRLTVT.

CDR3 DNA: TGTGCCAGCAGCCAAAGTTCGGGACTAGGCCCCTACGAGCAGTACTTC. This encodes CASSQSSGLGPYEQYF. The rearrangement joins TRBV4-2 to TRBJ2-7, with 8 bases identical to TRBD2. J was trimmed by 2 bases and V by 2 bases; bases with no gene match: 8. The CDR3 runs 16 residues. Germline-derived CDR1 and CDR2 are LGHNA and YNFKEQ.